Given below is one T cell receptor (beta chain) in context. Via MiXCR, TCRdb re-called the 5' RACE reads, giving one row per CDR3 protein. Found here are more than 50,000 distinct CDR3 sequences, around an eighth of them singletons; the top ten hold around 4.9%. This sample is drawn from a study of early T cells in non-severe SARS-CoV-2 infection. The V end lost 2 bases, the J end lost 3 bases, and 8 bases lay between the germline ends. Germline values: CDR1 SGHVS, CDR2 FNYEAQ. CDR3 length: 15 amino acids. This TCR came from an adult who was a healthcare worker with PCR-confirmed SARS-CoV-2 infection or an uninfected control (not recorded which). The rearrangement links TRBV7-6 to TRBJ1-6, with D uncertain. The sequenced material came from whole blood. CDR3 in amino acids: CASSLRSDYNSPLHF. In DNA, the CDR3 is TGTGCCAGCAGCTTAAGGAGCGACTATAATTCACCCCTCCACTTT.